This TCR beta chain is drawn from a study of healthy donors' naive CD4 and CD8 T cells. Each TCR library used around 500 ng of total RNA and a linear amplification protocol. TCRdb recomputed calls from the reads with MiXCR, one row per CDR3 protein. The table has about 200,000 distinct CDR3 sequences, 74% seen once; the top ten hold about 2.4%. The V and J ends lost 5 bases and 4 bases, in that order; junction bases with no gene match: 13. Germline CDR1 SQVTM, CDR2 ANQGSEA. The CDR3 has 15 amino acids. This clonotype was picked up a small number of times. The receptor's source is a pool of human donors in good health; the sample pools cells from several healthy donors. Specimen: naive CD4+ and CD8+ T cells sorted from blood, pooled from several donors. The genes are TRBV29-1 and TRBJ2-7, with 8 bases matching TRBD2. CDR3 residues: CSVLIWAGGVYEQYF. The CDR3 region has the DNA TGCAGCGTTCTCATCTGGGCGGGAGGTGTGTACGAGCAGTACTTC.